These 29 T cell receptor beta chains originate from one sample sequenced in a study of blood T cell repertoires in COVID-19. This table comes from immunoSEQ multiplex PCR, and its TCRdb copy is limited to in-frame clones, with some not included. The sample consists of 200,000 to 250,000 clones, around 88% of them appearing once. The sample consisted of PBMCs or T cells enriched from blood (not recorded which). The receptors were sampled from a woman aged 25 to 39 who had recovered from COVID-19.

This chain connects TRBV6-5 to TRBJ2-7; D not resolved. This CDR3 spans 13 amino acids. The germline V and J ends were trimmed by 4 bases and 3 bases, with 10 bases remaining between them. CDR1 MNHEY and CDR2 SVGAGI come from the germline V gene. CDR3 bases: TGTGCCAGCAGTTTTGCCGCCTACTACGAGCAGTACTTC. This codes for CASSFAAYYEQYF.

This clone was found once. V is TRBV28 and J is TRBJ1-1; 9 nucleotides line up with TRBD1. The germline V gene has CDR1 MDHEN and CDR2 SYDVKM. With V trimmed by 7 bases and J by 6 bases, 9 bases remained unmatched. The CDR3 has 14 residues. The CDR3 DNA follows: TGTGCCAGCAACCGCGGGACAGGGATATCTGAAGCTTTCTTT. It yields the protein CASNRGTGISEAFF.

The V and J genes are TRBV27 and TRBJ2-1; 10 bases fit TRBD2. Germline V gene data show CDR1 as MNHEY and CDR2 as SMNVEV (reference sequence). This CDR3 spans 18 amino acids. Trimming took 5 bases from V and 2 from J; bases not matched to a gene: 12. For the CDR3, the DNA is TGTGCCAGCAGTCTCAGACACCCAGCGGGAGGGGCCTACAATGAGCAGTTCTTC. It specifies CASSLRHPAGGAYNEQFF.

In DNA form, the CDR3 reads TGTGCCACCGCCTCGGGACTAGCTGGAGCAGATACGCAGTATTTT. It is translated as CATASGLAGADTQYF. The V call is TRBV6-5, the J call TRBJ2-3, with 9 bases identical to TRBD2. V lost 10 bases and J lost 4; bases outside the gene matches: 12. Germline assignment: CDR1 MNHEY and CDR2 SVGAGI. This CDR3 is 15 amino acids long.

The chain employs TRBV6-4 and TRBJ2-2; 11 positions match TRBD1. Germline V lookup: CDR1 MRHNA, CDR2 SNTAGT. CDR3 size: 14 residues. The ends lost 3 bases at V and 6 bases at J; junction bases unmatched: 0. The CDR3 DNA sequence: TGTGCCAGCAGTGAGGGACAGGGGGCCGGGGAGCTGTTTTTT. This codes for CASSEGQGAGELFF.

This clone was seen just once. The V gene is TRBV7-9, the J gene TRBJ2-7, with D possibly matching TRBD1 (6 bases). This CDR3 is 15 amino acids long. CDR1 is SEHNR, CDR2 FQNEAQ, per germline (reference sequence). Trimming cost V 5 bases and J 5 bases, with 19 bases left between them. CDR3 sequence (DNA): TGTGCCAGCAGCCCCGAGGACAGACGACGGAACGAGCAGTACTTC. Its translation: CASSPEDRRRNEQYF.

The chain links TRBV4-2 to TRBJ2-2; 8 bases line up with TRBD1. This CDR3 is 17 amino acids long. Germline loops: CDR1 LGHNA, CDR2 YNFKEQ. V trimming: 0 bases; J trimming: 7 bases; junction bases outside the gene matches: 10. This CDR3 is CASSQDARQGHNGELFF. In nucleotides, the CDR3 is TGTGCCAGCAGCCAAGATGCCCGACAGGGGCATAACGGGGAGCTGTTTTTT.

The chain has TRBV9 and TRBJ2-3; possible D gene TRBD1, 6 bases. V lost 3 bases and J lost 3, with 11 bases in between. CDR3 length: 14 residues. CDR1 and CDR2 (germline): SGDLS, YYNGEE. CDR3 in DNA: TGTGCCAGCAGCGGACACACAGGGACAGATACGCAGTATTTT. It translates to CASSGHTGTDTQYF.

The rearrangement uses TRBV5-1 and TRBJ1-3, with no clear D. CDR3 length equals 16 residues. Germline loops: CDR1 SGHRS, CDR2 YFSETQ. V lost 0 bases to trimming and J lost 0 bases, with 10 bases between them. In nucleotides, the CDR3 is TGCGCCAGCAGCTTGGAAAGGCAGGCCTCTGGAAACACCATATATTTT. It is translated as CASSLERQASGNTIYF.

This chain joins TRBV9 and TRBJ1-3; D not resolved. Looked up from germline, CDR1 is SGDLS and CDR2 is YYNGEE. V was cut by 4 bases and J by 2 bases, with 10 bases left in between. The CDR3 extends over 14 amino acids. The CDR3 loop is CASSPQNTGNTIYF. The CDR3 region has the DNA TGTGCCAGCAGCCCACAGAATACTGGAAACACCATATATTTT.

This rearrangement joins TRBV9 to TRBJ1-1, with 8 bases fitting TRBD1. Germline loops: CDR1 SGDLS, CDR2 YYNGEE. This CDR3 comprises 13 residues. V lost 3 bases and J lost 5; bases outside the gene matches: 3. The DNA for the CDR3 is TGTGCCAGCAGCGATTACAGGGGGACTGAAGCTTTCTTT. Translated, it gives CASSDYRGTEAFF.

This chain uses TRBV28 with TRBJ2-1; no firm D call. The CDR3 is 15 residues long. Per germline, CDR1 MDHEN and CDR2 SYDVKM. Trimming removed 3 bases from V and 6 bases from J, with 15 bases in between. The CDR3 loop reads CASSFSLTGSNEQFF. Written as DNA, the CDR3 is TGTGCCAGCAGTTTTAGTTTAACCGGTAGCAATGAGCAGTTCTTC.

This sequence joins TRBV6-2 or TRBV6-3 and TRBJ1-2; the D gene is possibly TRBD1 (5 bases). CDR1 and CDR2 from the germline V gene are MNHEY and SVGEGT. The CDR3 covers 14 residues. Trimming left V 0 bases short and J 5 bases short, with 10 bases between. The CDR3 is CASSYSSGKYGYTF. The CDR3 region has the DNA TGTGCCAGCAGTTACTCTTCAGGGAAGTATGGCTACACCTTC.

About this clone: The identical CDR3 is also encoded by other nucleotide sequences in the sample. The DNA of the CDR3 is TGTGCCAGCAGTCACCAGGGACAGCCCCAGCATTTT. Translated: CASSHQGQPQHF. The genes are TRBV6-5 and TRBJ1-5; perhaps TRBD1 as D (5 bases). The CDR3 is 12 residues long. Germline CDR1 is MNHEY and CDR2 is SVGAGI. Trimming cost V 5 bases and J 7 bases, with 9 bases left between them.

This chain uses TRBV12-3 or TRBV12-4 with TRBJ1-1, with TRBD1 matching over 9 bases. The ends lost 6 bases at V and 7 bases at J; junction bases unmatched: 3. The CDR3 is 12 amino acids. Written as DNA, the CDR3 is TGTGCCAGCAGGTGGACAGGGGATGAAGCTTTCTTT. Protein product: CASRWTGDEAFF.

This chain connects TRBV9 to TRBJ2-1; TRBD2 is a possible D gene (7 bases). CDR1 is SGDLS and CDR2 is YYNGEE in the germline V gene. The ends were cut back, 0 bases at V and 0 bases at J, with 10 bases in the middle. The CDR3 is made up of 16 amino acids. The CDR3 DNA reads as TGTGCCAGCAGCGTAGGGGGAGGGGGCTCCTACAATGAGCAGTTCTTC. Residues: CASSVGGGGSYNEQFF.

The chain recombines TRBV5-5 with TRBJ1-1; TRBD1 matches at 9 bases. The germline V gene has CDR1 SGHKS and CDR2 YYEKEE (reference sequence). Losses at the gene ends were 6 bases for V and 4 bases for J; bases not matched to a gene: 7. The CDR3 is 14 amino acids. CDR3 protein: CASTRDRVGTEAFF. The DNA of the CDR3 is TGTGCCAGCACCCGGGACAGGGTTGGCACTGAAGCTTTCTTT. Variable domain in full (rest from reference TRBV5-5 and TRBJ1-1): DAGVTQSPTHLIKTRGQQVTLRCSPISGHKSVSWYQQVLGQGPQFIFQYYEKEERGRGNFPDRFSARQFPNYSSELNVNALLLGDSALYLCASTRDRVGTEAFFGQGTRLTVV.

V and J are TRBV7-2 and TRBJ2-7; 12 bases are shared with TRBD2. Per the germline V gene, CDR1 is SGHTA and CDR2 is FQGNSA. This CDR3 has 18 residues. V gave up 2 bases and J gave up 2 bases; unmatched junction bases: 10. CDR3 protein: CASSLTTSGSVFTYEQYF. The DNA of the CDR3 is TGTGCCAGCAGCTTAACGACTAGCGGGAGTGTTTTTACCTACGAGCAGTACTTC.

The chain carries TRBV6-6 and TRBJ1-3; no clear D. V lost 2 bases and J lost 0, with 5 bases in between. The CDR3 consists of 14 residues. Germline V CDR1 and CDR2: MNHNY, SVGAGI (reference sequence). CDR3 in amino acids: CASSYDNSGNTIYF. CDR3 nucleotides: TGTGCCAGCAGTTACGACAACTCTGGAAACACCATATATTTT.

CDR3 coding DNA: TGTGCCAGCAGTTCCCCCGGACATCGCTCTGGAAACACCATATATTTT. Amino acid sequence: CASSSPGHRSGNTIYF. The chain carries TRBV6-2 or TRBV6-3 and TRBJ1-3; possibly TRBD1 for D (5 bases). The V gene's germline CDR1 is MNHEY and CDR2 SVGEGT. The CDR3 is 16 amino acids. With 4 bases removed from V and 0 bases from J, the gap between germline ends came to 13 bases.

V gene TRBV7-2 combines with J gene TRBJ1-4; tentatively, D is TRBD1 (6 bases). V shed 6 bases and J shed 8 bases, with 19 bases lying between them. Germline CDR1 is SGHTA and CDR2 is FQGNSA. The CDR3 has 15 residues. CDR3 region: CASSLRLAGAEKLFF. CDR3 bases: TGTGCCAGCAGTCTTCGACTAGCGGGGGCCGAAAAACTGTTTTTT.

The chain carries TRBV14 and TRBJ2-1, with TRBD2 identical over 12 bases. The CDR3 has 20 residues. CDR1 and CDR2 (germline): SGHDN, FVKESK. V shed 0 bases, J shed 9 bases, and the junction held 18 bases outside the gene matches. The CDR3 nucleotides read TGTGCCAGCAGCCAAGATCTTTGGACAGTTAGACTAGCGGGAGACATTGAGCAGTTCTTC. Protein sequence: CASSQDLWTVRLAGDIEQFF.

This chain joins TRBV6-5 and TRBJ1-2, with D unresolved. This CDR3 is built from 15 residues. Germline loops: CDR1 MNHEY, CDR2 SVGAGI. With 2 bases removed from V and 8 bases from J, the gap between germline ends came to 18 bases. This CDR3 reads CASSYGRSGVEGYTF. The CDR3 region has the DNA TGTGCCAGCAGTTACGGGAGGAGCGGGGTTGAGGGCTACACCTTC.

The rearrangement uses TRBV19 and TRBJ1-5; D call uncertain. CDR1 and CDR2 (germline): LNHDA, SQIVND (reference sequence). The length of the CDR3 is 11 residues. V lost 5 bases, J lost 14 bases, and 13 bases lay in between. The CDR3 region has the DNA TGTGCCAGTAGTGCGTACGACGGGGAGCATTTT. This translates into CASSAYDGEHF. Full variable domain (remainder filled in from reference TRBV19 and TRBJ1-5): DGGITQSPKYLFRKEGQNVTLSCEQNLNHDAMYWYRQDPGQGLRLIYYSQIVNDFQKGDIAEGYSVSREKKESFPLTVTSAQKNPTAFYLCASSAYDGEHFGDGTRLSIL.

CDR3 sequence reads: CASSGDRTGSYGYTF. The DNA of the CDR3 is TGTGCCAGCAGCGGCGACCGTACAGGATCCTATGGCTACACCTTC. V usage is TRBV5-5 and J usage is TRBJ1-2; tentatively, D is TRBD1 (5 bases). The V and J ends lost 4 bases and 4 bases respectively, with 17 bases between them. The CDR3 spans 15 residues. The germline V gene has CDR1 SGHKS and CDR2 YYEKEE (reference sequence).

V is TRBV28 and J is TRBJ1-5; TRBD1 might be the D (5 bases). Germline V gene sequence: CDR1 MDHEN, CDR2 SYDVKM. Trimming removed 3 bases at V and 3 bases at J, with 9 bases between. There are 14 residues in the CDR3. The CDR3 sequence: CASSFLDNNQPQHF. For the CDR3, the DNA is TGTGCCAGCAGTTTTTTGGACAACAATCAGCCCCAGCATTTT.

The chain is built from TRBV28 and TRBJ1-1; 10 bases agree with TRBD1. V lost 2 bases, J lost 3 bases, and 6 bases stayed unmatched. This CDR3 contains 16 residues. Germline CDR1 is MDHEN and CDR2 is SYDVKM. The CDR3 nucleotides are TGTGCCAGCAGTTTAACCCCGGACAGGGGGTACACTGAAGCTTTCTTT. Translation: CASSLTPDRGYTEAFF.

This sequence joins TRBV6-5 and TRBJ1-2; D is perhaps TRBD1 (5 bases). Trimming cost V 5 bases and J 8 bases, with 12 bases left between them. CDR3 length: 12 residues. The germline V gene has CDR1 MNHEY and CDR2 SVGAGI. The CDR3 DNA sequence: TGTGCCAGCAGTAAGGGGTTTGGGGGCTACACCTTC. This sequence encodes CASSKGFGGYTF.

Here the CDR3 reads CASAQGSNEAFF. In nucleotides, the CDR3 is TGTGCCAGCGCCCAGGGAAGCAATGAAGCTTTCTTT. The chain uses TRBV16 and TRBJ1-1; D may be TRBD1 (5 bases). With 8 bases removed from V and 7 bases from J, the gap between germline ends came to 14 bases. Germline V gives CDR1 KGHSY, CDR2 FQNENV. This CDR3 region has 12 residues.